Following are 9 T cell receptor beta chains from one sample sequenced in a study of technical replicates of blood from several donors. The method was immunoSEQ multiplex PCR; TCRdb's version includes in-frame clones alone and lacks a portion of them. Among tens of thousands of clones listed, 93% were seen once. Material: T cells isolated from PBMCs. The origin of the receptors is a human donor in good health.

This CDR3 is CASSEFSLSTDTQYF. The CDR3 nucleotides read TGTGCCAGCAGTGAATTTAGCCTGAGCACAGATACGCAGTATTTT. The chain uses TRBV2 and TRBJ2-3; D call uncertain. This CDR3 has 15 residues. Trimming removed 2 bases at V and 0 bases at J, with 9 bases between. The germline CDR1 and CDR2 sequences are SNHLY and FYNNEI.

The chain combines TRBV18 with TRBJ1-2; a weak D match, TRBD1 (5 bases). Per the germline V gene, CDR1 is KGHSH and CDR2 is LQKENI. V shed 3 bases and J shed 7 bases, with 18 bases lying between them. CDR3 length: 15 residues. CDR3 in amino acids: CASSPSGDSYGGYTF. The CDR3 DNA is TGTGCCAGCTCACCGAGCGGGGACTCGTATGGTGGCTACACCTTC.

This clone was seen a handful of times. The chain employs TRBV19 and TRBJ2-2; possible D gene TRBD1, 6 bases. CDR1 is LNHDA and CDR2 is SQIVND in the germline V gene (reference sequence). The CDR3 consists of 14 residues. The V end lost 6 bases, the J end lost 1 base, and 9 bases lay between the germline ends. This CDR3 is CASRWGQNTGELFF. The CDR3 DNA is TGTGCCAGTAGATGGGGACAGAACACCGGGGAGCTGTTTTTT.

A single count supports this clone. The chain uses TRBV28 and TRBJ2-7; D is ambiguous. Trimming cost V 0 bases and J 2 bases, with 8 bases left between them. This CDR3 has 14 amino acids. In germline, CDR1 is MDHEN, CDR2 SYDVKM. The CDR3 coding sequence is TGTGCCAGCAGTTTATGGACACCGACCTACGAGCAGTACTTC. Protein: CASSLWTPTYEQYF. The full variable domain, with the rest looked up from reference TRBV28 and TRBJ2-7, is DVKVTQSSRYLVKRTGEKVFLECVQDMDHENMFWYRQDPGLGLRLIYFSYDVKMKEKGDIPEGYSVSREKKERFSLILESASTNQTSMYLCASSLWTPTYEQYFGPGTRLTVT.

The J gene is TRBJ2-1, the V gene TRBV28, with D uncertain. The V gene's germline CDR1 is MDHEN and CDR2 SYDVKM. Trimming took off 5 bases at V and 2 bases at J, with 13 bases between the two ends. The CDR3 extends over 15 amino acids. The CDR3 region has the DNA TGTGCCAGCAGTCTCTCTATGTACGCCTACAATGAGCAGTTCTTC. Amino acids: CASSLSMYAYNEQFF.

The V call is TRBV9, the J call TRBJ1-3; D gene uncertain. V was cut by 0 bases and J by 2 bases, with 9 bases left in between. CDR1 is SGDLS, CDR2 YYNGEE, per germline. The CDR3 runs 15 residues. The CDR3 here is CASSVDTHTGNTIYF. In DNA form, the CDR3 reads TGTGCCAGCAGCGTAGATACCCACACTGGAAACACCATATATTTT.

J is TRBJ2-6 and V is TRBV30, with 12 bases lining up with TRBD2. V was clipped by 3 bases and J by 1 base; unmatched bases: 7. The CDR3 spans 18 residues. Germline V lookup: CDR1 GTSNPN, CDR2 SVGIG (reference sequence). The CDR3 region is CAWRALAGGPSGANVLTF. Written as DNA, the CDR3 is TGTGCCTGGAGGGCCCTAGCGGGAGGGCCGTCTGGGGCCAACGTCCTGACTTTC.

This rearrangement joins TRBV29-1 to TRBJ2-1, with TRBD1 identical over 7 bases. The V and J ends lost 7 bases and 5 bases, in that order; junction bases with no gene match: 8. The CDR3 runs to 13 residues. The germline gives CDR1 SQVTM, CDR2 ANQGSEA. CDR3 protein: CSAGTAFHNEQFF. The DNA of the CDR3 is TGCAGCGCTGGGACAGCGTTCCACAATGAGCAGTTCTTC.

V usage is TRBV28 and J usage is TRBJ2-7, with 10 positions matching TRBD1. V shed 6 bases, J shed 2 bases, and the junction held 7 bases outside the gene matches. The germline CDR1 and CDR2 sequences are MDHEN and SYDVKM. The CDR3 spans 15 residues. CDR3 coding DNA: TGTGCCAGCAGCAAGAGCGGGACAGGGGCCTACGAGCAGTACTTC. This encodes CASSKSGTGAYEQYF.